The 2 T cell receptor beta chains listed next were all sequenced from one sample in a study of T cells in Graves' hyperthyroidism and ophthalmopathy. Amplification of TCR beta CDR3 regions used RNA as the template. The TCR CDR3 first-round RT-PCR relied on the HTBI primer set. TCRdb itself ran the multiplex PCR reads through MiXCR, one entry per CDR3 protein. The data show fewer than 400,000 distinct CDR3 sequences, 15% to 18% seen once. Input material: blood. The source is a woman aged 18 to 35 with Graves' hyperthyroidism that later progressed to Graves' ophthalmopathy.

The chain recombines TRBV25-1 with TRBJ2-3; 9 nucleotides agree with TRBD1. V was clipped by 4 bases and J by 3 bases; unmatched bases: 8. The CDR3 is made up of 16 amino acids. CDR1 MGHDK and CDR2 SYGVNS come from the germline V gene. DNA of the CDR3: TGTGCCAGCAGTGGCCCCACAGGGGGCGCGACAGATACGCAGTATTTT. Protein product: CASSGPTGGATDTQYF.

The chain employs TRBV27 and TRBJ1-6; D uncertain. CDR3 length equals 12 residues. V lost 10 bases, J lost 6 bases, and 10 bases lay in between. CDR1 is MNHEY and CDR2 is SMNVEV in the germline V gene (reference sequence). The CDR3 here is CATREFNSPLHF. DNA for the CDR3: TGTGCCACCAGAGAGTTTAATTCACCCCTCCACTTT.